This entry concerns a single T cell receptor beta chain. The method was immunoSEQ multiplex PCR; TCRdb's version includes in-frame clones alone and lacks a portion of them. Among around 140,000 clones listed, around 84% were seen once. This record comes from a study of blood T cell repertoires in COVID-19. Trimming left V 2 bases short and J 2 bases short, with 24 bases between. Looked up from germline, CDR1 is MNHEY and CDR2 is SMNVEV (reference sequence). The CDR3 totals 19 residues. The TCR sequence derives from an elderly woman with acute or convalescent COVID-19. The sequencing input was peripheral blood. This chain connects TRBV27 to TRBJ2-5; D is undetermined. The CDR3 spells CASSLTILGRLPMQETQYF. The CDR3 nucleotides are TGTGCCAGCAGTTTAACTATACTCGGTCGGTTGCCCATGCAAGAGACCCAGTACTTC.